What follows are 7 T cell receptor beta chains derived from one specimen sequenced in a study of T cell clonotyping in hematopoietic cell transplantation. The time point here: recipient sample about 28 days before transplant, after cytoreduction. Repertoires were generated with immunoSEQ multiplex PCR, while TCRdb's copy carries only in-frame clones and drops some. The table shows about 69,000 clones, with less than 96% occurring only once. The source was peripheral blood mononuclear cells, collected before stem cell transplant. All receptors come from a woman between 45 and 60 years old with acute myeloid leukemia. Some clones in this sample may be carry-over from other donors' samples.

The genes are TRBV7-8 and TRBJ2-2; no clear D gene. V was shortened by 3 bases and J by 5 bases, with 4 bases between the two germline ends. Germline-derived CDR1 and CDR2 are SGHVS and FQNEAQ. The CDR3 sequence is 12 residues long. The CDR3, as DNA: TGTGCCAGCAGCTTGGGAACCGGGGAGCTGTTTTTT. Amino acid sequence: CASSLGTGELFF. The variable domain in full, completed from reference TRBV7-8 and TRBJ2-2, reads GAGVSQSPRYKVAKRGQDVALRCDPISGHVSLFWYQQALGQGPEFLTYFQNEAQLDKSGLPSDRFFAERPEGSVSTLKIQRTQQEDSAVYLCASSLGTGELFFGEGSRLTVL.

The chain uses TRBV6-1 and TRBJ2-3, with 10 bases identical to TRBD2. J gave up 1 base and V 4 bases, and 11 bases lay outside the gene matches. Germline V lookup: CDR1 MNHNS, CDR2 SASEGT. This CDR3 comprises 18 residues. The DNA for the CDR3 is TGTGCCAGCAGTGTTCTAGCGGGAGCCCGGGGAGGCACAGATACGCAGTATTTT. This codes for CASSVLAGARGGTDTQYF.

This rearrangement joins TRBV30 to TRBJ2-2; tentatively, D is TRBD1 (5 bases). CDR3 size: 13 residues. V was shortened by 3 bases and J by 0 bases, with 5 bases between the two germline ends. Looked up from germline, CDR1 is GTSNPN and CDR2 is SVGIG (reference sequence). The CDR3 DNA reads as TGTGCCTGGAGACAGGCGAACACCGGGGAGCTGTTTTTT. Amino acid sequence: CAWRQANTGELFF.

The chain combines TRBV6-4 with TRBJ1-4, with D hard to call. Trimming stripped 6 bases from V and 2 bases from J, with 7 bases between. This CDR3 contains 13 residues. CDR1 MRHNA and CDR2 SNTAGT come from the germline V gene. The CDR3 DNA is TGTGCCAGCAGCCAGGAGACTAATGAAAAACTGTTTTTT. Protein sequence: CASSQETNEKLFF.

The rearrangement uses TRBV9 and TRBJ1-2; D is perhaps TRBD1 (5 bases). CDR3 length: 15 amino acids. Germline V gene sequence: CDR1 SGDLS, CDR2 YYNGEE. The V end was cut by 4 bases, the J end by 6 bases, with 19 bases between. The chain's CDR3 is CASSPKGARVHGYTF. The DNA of the CDR3 is TGTGCCAGCAGCCCAAAAGGGGCCAGGGTCCATGGCTACACCTTC.

The chain employs TRBV5-1 and TRBJ2-1; 10 bases match TRBD2. The CDR3 totals 15 residues. Germline trimming cut 0 bases from V and 4 bases from J; bases unmatched to any gene: 1. Germline values: CDR1 SGHRS, CDR2 YFSETQ. CDR3 sequence (DNA): TGCGCCAGCAGCTTGGGGACTAGCGGTTACAATGAGCAGTTCTTC. It translates to CASSLGTSGYNEQFF.

This sequence joins TRBV6-1 and TRBJ1-1, with D unresolved. The CDR3 runs to 13 residues. Looked up from germline, CDR1 is MNHNS and CDR2 is SASEGT. Trimming removed 6 bases from V and 0 bases from J, with 8 bases in between. The CDR3 DNA reads as TGTGCCAGCAGCGCCCGAATGAACACTGAAGCTTTCTTT. Its translation: CASSARMNTEAFF.